This T cell receptor (beta chain) was obtained from a study of Graves' ophthalmopathy and Graves' hyperthyroidism (dated by TCRdb to 2016 to 2019). General notes on the study: Hyperthyroidism was considered stable if no progression to ophthalmopathy occurred within 18 months of follow-up. The study used TCR beta repertoire signatures to distinguish Graves' ophthalmopathy from Graves' hyperthyroidism and to predict progression to ophthalmopathy. In total, around 140 blood samples were TCR-sequenced: some 43 ophthalmopathy, some 72 hyperthyroidism and some 17 hyperthyroidism-to-ophthalmopathy patients. To explore V-J signatures distinguishing ophthalmopathy from hyperthyroidism, a discovery set of approximately 100 patients (about 43 ophthalmopathy, 57 stable hyperthyroidism) was enrolled. The independent validation cohort included under 20 hyperthyroidism patients plus 17 patients who later progressed from hyperthyroidism to ophthalmopathy. T-cell repertoires of thyroid tissue and blood were compared in five or six hyperthyroidism patients. Following sample collection, hyperthyroidism patients were given methimazole at a starting dose of 30 mg daily, and ophthalmopathy patients were given high-dose intravenous methylprednisolone. Overall results and qualifications from the work: Among expanded thyroid clonotypes with frequency above 0.001, most also showed up in blood, which suggests that blood repertoires may reflect the thyroid immune response. Ophthalmopathy was separated from stable hyperthyroidism by the 13-signature model with just under 90% sensitivity and 81% to 84% specificity in cross-validation and with 80%/75% in the test set. In validation, the model predicted ophthalmopathy progression with roughly 68% sensitivity and around 72% specificity; 12 predicted patients were CT-confirmed with GO in a median of about 7.1 months. Sample size was not statistically predetermined, and group allocation was not concealed from the investigators.

Hyperthyroidism patients were newly diagnosed, were aged 18 to 65 years, and had a disease duration under 2 months. Patients were excluded if they had other autoimmune diseases, uncontrolled infections, pregnancy or lactation. Clinical symptoms, serum thyroxine, TRAb, thyroid ultrasound and orbital computed tomography formed the basis of the diagnosis. Trizol reagent was used to extract the total RNA, and its quality was then checked on an Agilent 2100 Bioanalyzer. For repertoire sequencing, TCR beta CDR3 regions were amplified from RNA transcripts. The first round was an RT-PCR using HTBI primers with the Qiagen OneStep RT-PCR kit, and this first round was followed by a second-round multiplex PCR, then size selection and purification. Sequencing of the libraries was carried out on an Illumina HiSeq2000 in paired-end mode with 100 bp reads. In the paper's pipeline: SOAPnuke was used for read processing, and reads with adapters, uncalled bases, a mean Phred below 15, or no exact constant-primer or identifier match were discarded. COPE v1.2.5 was used to merge high-quality paired reads. Each unique nucleotide sequence was treated as a clonotype, and MiTCR v1.1 was used to align the clonotypes to the IMGT TRB V, D and J references. Only V-J combinations with frequency above 0.0001 were analysed, covering more than 99% of repertoires. A TCR clonal expansion and chaos score per V-J combination was defined as the ratio of F50 clonal expansion to chaos observed in the TCRdist matrix. Welch's t-statistics and random forest were used to narrow the features down to 13 V-J combinations, which were then fed into a naive Bayes classifier. The similarity between thyroid and blood repertoires was quantified using the Morisita-Horn index. The public reads were reprocessed in TCRdb via fastp at Q25 and MiXCR, keeping in-frame beta chains. Entries are consolidated by CDR3 protein sequence, retaining the most common genes and DNA. Here the V and J calls rest on TCRdb's processing, not on the authors' analysis. Within this sample are 450,000 to 600,000 distinct CDR3 sequences, with under 45% of them counted one time only. Jointly, the top ten make up about 4.2% of the sample.

For CDR1 and CDR2, the germline V gene lists MDHEN and SYDVKM. There are 11 amino acids in the CDR3, from cysteine to phenylalanine inclusive. CDR3 DNA only is kept here, 33 bases in frame from base 1. Details on this clonotype: Which antigen it targets is not known. At one of its ends the junction is not consistent with the germline gene, which may arise from a read error.

The receptor was isolated from an adult man with Graves' hyperthyroidism. The sequence joins TRBV28 to TRBJ1-2; confidence is insufficient to name the D gene. Sequenced: peripheral blood or thyroid tissue (not recorded which). The DNA reads as follows: TGTGCCAGCAGTACCGGGTATGGCCACACCTTC. Translated, it gives CASSTGYGHTF.